A single sample gave rise to the 20 T cell receptor beta chains below, sequenced in a study of T-cell memory formation after mild COVID-19. TCRdb reprocessed the 5' RACE reads via MiXCR and lists one record per CDR3 protein. The sample consists of around 250,000 distinct CDR3 sequences, 16% of them appearing once. Sequencing input: PBMCs or a T cell subset sorted from them (not recorded which). Receptor source: a man aged 18-30 years who had mild COVID-19 (a few samples of this study predate the infection). Cell type and time point are not known.

In this sample, this clonotype turned up a few times. The V call is TRBV10-3, the J call TRBJ2-5; 11 bases are a match to TRBD2. CDR1 and CDR2 (germline): ENHRY, SYGVKD. V gave up 5 bases and J gave up 2 bases; unmatched junction bases: 7. CDR3 size: 16 residues. DNA of the CDR3: TGTGCCATCAGTACCTCCGTAGCGGGGGGGCAAGAGACCCAGTACTTC. Amino acids: CAISTSVAGGQETQYF.

This clonotype was picked up a small number of times. The chain combines TRBV4-1 with TRBJ1-2, with 9 bases identical to TRBD1. Losses at the gene ends were 2 bases for V and 1 base for J; bases not matched to a gene: 8. Germline CDR1 MGHRA, CDR2 YSYEKL. The CDR3 is 17 amino acids. The CDR3: CASSQYRTGDRNYGYTF. The CDR3 DNA sequence: TGCGCCAGCAGCCAATATCGGACAGGGGATCGTAACTATGGCTACACCTTC.

This chain connects TRBV2 to TRBJ1-3, with no clear D. The CDR3 is 15 amino acids. With 1 base removed from V and 0 bases from J, the gap between germline ends came to 7 bases. The germline V gene has CDR1 SNHLY and CDR2 FYNNEI. CDR3 sequence (DNA): TGTGCCAGCAGTGAAGGGGGTTACTCTGGAAACACCATATATTTT. Its protein is CASSEGGYSGNTIYF.

This clonotype turned up a few times. V gene TRBV12-5 combines with J gene TRBJ1-5; the D is unclear. In germline, CDR1 is LGHNT, CDR2 FRNRAP. Trimming removed 5 bases at V and 5 bases at J, with 19 bases between. CDR3 length: 16 amino acids. The CDR3 loop is CASGPRAGRVDQPQHF. The CDR3 region has the DNA TGTGCTAGTGGTCCCAGAGCCGGTCGAGTCGATCAGCCCCAGCATTTT.

This clonotype was observed a handful of times. The chain carries TRBV20-1 and TRBJ1-1; maybe TRBD1 (5 bases). CDR1 and CDR2 (germline): DFQATT, SNEGSKA (reference sequence). V lost 0 bases and J 3 bases, leaving 8 bases between the germline ends. This CDR3 has 13 residues. The CDR3, as DNA: TGCAGTGCTAGAGATCGCAGGGACACTGAAGCTTTCTTT. It encodes CSARDRRDTEAFF.

There are a few counts of this clonotype. This chain uses TRBV9 with TRBJ2-3; TRBD1 matches 8 bases. The CDR3 loop spans 18 amino acids. V shed 3 bases and J 0 bases; nucleotides not matched to a gene: 12. Looked up from germline, CDR1 is SGDLS and CDR2 is YYNGEE. The CDR3 is CASSARDRSISSTDTQYF. For the CDR3, the DNA is TGTGCCAGCAGCGCCCGGGACAGGTCCATTTCTAGCACAGATACGCAGTATTTT.

This clonotype was counted a few times. This chain uses TRBV4-3 with TRBJ1-3; D is unclear. The CDR3 length is 15 residues. Per the germline V gene, CDR1 is LGHNA and CDR2 is YSLEER. Trimming removed 0 bases from V and 4 bases from J, with 10 bases in between. The CDR3 bases are TGCGCCAGCAGCCAAGACAGGCTCGGCGGAAACACCATATATTTT. Translating it yields CASSQDRLGGNTIYF.

The sample holds a few counts of this clonotype. V is TRBV10-3 and J is TRBJ2-5; the D is unclear. CDR1 and CDR2 from the germline V gene are ENHRY and SYGVKD. The V end lost 0 bases, the J end lost 0 bases, and 8 bases lay between the germline ends. The CDR3 totals 15 residues. CDR3 nucleotides: TGTGCCATCAGTGAGTCGCGTCCGAACCAAGAGACCCAGTACTTC. This translates into CAISESRPNQETQYF.

The chain uses TRBV28 and TRBJ1-5; no definite D call. The CDR3 contains 17 residues. The V gene lost 5 bases and the J gene lost 2 bases, with 19 bases spanning the gap. CDR1 and CDR2 from the germline V gene are MDHEN and SYDVKM. CDR3 loop: CASSPPDWASGNQPQHF. DNA of the CDR3: TGTGCCAGCAGTCCCCCGGATTGGGCTTCAGGCAATCAGCCCCAGCATTTT.

This clonotype was recorded many times. The germline gene is not matched at one end of the junction; a read error may be the cause. J is TRBJ2-5 and V is TRBV15; D uncertain. Germline V gene sequence: CDR1 LNHNV, CDR2 YYDKDF (reference sequence). The CDR3 consists of 15 residues. This CDR3 is CATSRDKRQAPFLNF. DNA of the CDR3: TGTGCCACCAGCAGAGATAAGAGGCAGGCCCCATTTCTGAACTTC.

V is TRBV6-5 and J is TRBJ1-6; 8 nucleotides agree with TRBD1. The V and J ends lost 1 base and 8 bases, in that order; junction bases with no gene match: 7. Germline CDR1 and CDR2: MNHEY and SVGAGI. The CDR3 loop spans 16 amino acids. CDR3 sequence reads: CASSYYYGQGDSPLHF. CDR3 nucleotides: TGTGCCAGCAGTTACTACTACGGACAGGGAGATTCACCCCTCCACTTT.

Only a few counts were recorded for this clonotype. The chain has TRBV7-9 and TRBJ2-1; 8 bases fit TRBD2. V lost 5 bases to trimming and J lost 6 bases; unmatched junction nucleotides: 12. Germline CDR1 SEHNR, CDR2 FQNEAQ (reference sequence). The CDR3 runs 16 residues. The chain's CDR3 is CASSLSAGGVFNEQFF. The CDR3 DNA reads as TGTGCCAGCAGCCTAAGTGCCGGGGGGGTCTTCAATGAGCAGTTCTTC.

A remark on this clonotype: A read error may explain this, as a much larger clone is one base away. This chain connects TRBV4-1 to TRBJ2-2; maybe TRBD1 (5 bases). Per germline, CDR1 MGHRA and CDR2 YSYEKL. Trimming removed 0 bases from V and 2 bases from J, with 13 bases in between. The CDR3 loop spans 17 amino acids. The CDR3 coding sequence is TGCGCCAGCAGCCAAGAAGTGAGACAGCCCAACACCGGGGAGCTGTTTTTT. Protein product: CASSQEVRQPNTGELFF.

The V call is TRBV7-2, the J call TRBJ2-3, with 8 bases aligning to TRBD1. The CDR3 covers 15 residues. Trimming cost V 6 bases and J 1 base; bases outside gene matches: 6. The V gene's germline CDR1 is SGHTA and CDR2 FQGNSA. The CDR3 sequence is CASSYRGSRTDTQYF. The CDR3 bases are TGTGCCAGCAGTTACAGGGGGTCTCGCACAGATACGCAGTATTTT.

The chain employs TRBV29-1 and TRBJ2-4; D is tentatively TRBD1 or TRBD2 (6 bases each). Between the trimmed V and J ends, which lost 3 bases and 5 bases, there was a span of 14 bases. The CDR3 spans 14 residues. Germline V gives CDR1 SQVTM, CDR2 ANQGSEA. The CDR3 nucleotides are TGCAGCGTTGAGCCGGGGGCTCGGGAAAACATTCAGTACTTC. It specifies CSVEPGARENIQYF.

This clonotype has ten or more counts. This chain connects TRBV6-2 or TRBV6-3 to TRBJ1-2; no clear D. CDR3 length: 13 residues. V was cut by 8 bases and J by 0 bases, with 10 bases left in between. Germline CDR1 is MNHEY and CDR2 is SVGEGT. Here the CDR3 DNA reads TGTGCCAGCTGGACGCTAGCTAACTATGGCTACACCTTC. Encoded protein: CASWTLANYGYTF.

DNA of the CDR3: TGCGCCAGCAGCCGACAGACAGGGACTCGGAACGGGGAGCTGTTTTTT. It yields the protein CASSRQTGTRNGELFF. The chain links TRBV4-3 to TRBJ2-2, with a possible D match to TRBD1 (7 bases). The CDR3 totals 16 residues. Germline V CDR1 and CDR2: LGHNA, YSLEER. Trimming removed 4 bases from V and 7 bases from J, with 19 bases in between.

This clonotype was counted only a few times. The gene calls are TRBV29-1 and TRBJ1-2; unclear D gene. CDR1 SQVTM and CDR2 ANQGSEA come from the germline V gene. The CDR3 is 11 amino acids. V shed 3 bases and J shed 3 bases, with 5 bases lying between them. CDR3 loop: CSVEEDYGYTF. CDR3 nucleotides: TGCAGCGTTGAGGAGGACTATGGCTACACCTTC.

This clonotype was found a few times. This chain joins TRBV3-1 and TRBJ2-1, with D perhaps being TRBD1 or TRBD2 (5 bases each). This CDR3 is 14 amino acids long. V shed 1 base and J shed 9 bases, with 13 bases lying between them. Looked up from germline, CDR1 is LGHDT and CDR2 is YNNKEL (reference sequence). Here the CDR3 DNA reads TGTGCCAGCAGCCAAGGGTACCGGGGCGGTGAGCAGTTCTTC. Residues: CASSQGYRGGEQFF.

This clonotype showed up many times. The rearrangement links TRBV4-1 to TRBJ2-1; the D gene is possibly TRBD1 (7 bases). The CDR3 has 15 residues. Germline-derived CDR1 and CDR2 are MGHRA and YSYEKL. V gave up 4 bases and J gave up 4 bases, with 14 bases separating them. CDR3 amino acids: CASSPYRGLYNEQFF. The DNA of the CDR3 is TGCGCCAGCAGCCCGTACAGGGGACTTTACAATGAGCAGTTCTTC.